This T cell receptor beta chain was found in a study of blood T cell repertoires in COVID-19. Study information: Material from acute and convalescent COVID-19 was sourced from the United States, Italy and Spain.

In the source study's methods: Estimates of nucleated cell counts were drawn from the amplification of reference gene primers. Measured with immunoSEQ multiplex PCR; TCRdb has only the in-frame clones, and not every one. That table is the source of V, J and clone size, and D and trimming were worked out from the DNA. The sample holds fewer than 250,000 clones, about 80% seen once. Germline-derived CDR1 and CDR2 are PRHDT and FYEKMQ (reference sequence). The germline V and J ends were trimmed by 3 bases and 5 bases, with 7 bases remaining between them. The CDR3 extends over 12 amino acids. The TCR originated in a woman aged 50 to 65 who had been exposed to COVID-19. Material for sequencing was PBMCs or T cells enriched from blood (not recorded which). The gene calls are TRBV13 and TRBJ1-1; D uncertain. In DNA, the CDR3 is TGTGCCAGCAGCTTCCCAGGTACTGAAGCTTTCTTT. It specifies CASSFPGTEAFF.